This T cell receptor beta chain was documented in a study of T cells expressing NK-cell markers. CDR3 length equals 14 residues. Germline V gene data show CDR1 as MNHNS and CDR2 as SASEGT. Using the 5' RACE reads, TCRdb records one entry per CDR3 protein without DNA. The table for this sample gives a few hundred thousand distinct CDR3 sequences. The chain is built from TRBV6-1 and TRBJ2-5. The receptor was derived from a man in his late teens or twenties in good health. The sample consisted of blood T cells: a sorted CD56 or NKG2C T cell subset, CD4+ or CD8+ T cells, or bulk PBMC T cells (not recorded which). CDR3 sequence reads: CASSGFLRQETQYF.